The TCR beta chain under discussion was sequenced for a study of CD8+CD57+ T cells in acquired aplastic anemia. Study-level information: The mean DNA yield obtained from sorted CD4+ and CD8+ cells came to 3 to 3.5 ug.

This clonotype has a count of ten or more. Researchers used genomic DNA as the template to profile TCR beta VDJ and CDR3. MiXCR was run by TCRdb on the reads, yielding one entry per CDR3 protein. The sample yields under 200,000 distinct CDR3 sequences, more than 40% seen once. Patients picked for sequencing had shown CD8+CD57+ cell expansion detected by flow cytometry. Per the germline V gene, CDR1 is SGHKS and CDR2 is YYEKEE (reference sequence). V was pared by 0 bases and J by 0 bases, with 19 bases between. This CDR3 has 20 residues. The V and J genes are TRBV5-5 and TRBJ1-6; no definite D call. Specimen: sorted CD4+, CD8+, or CD8+CD57+ T cells (not recorded which) from PBMCs. The clonotype comes from a human donor with aplastic anemia. CDR3 DNA: TGTGCCAGCAGCTTGGCCCCTGGACCCACAACGAGCTCCTATAATTCACCCCTCCACTTT. Protein product: CASSLAPGPTTSSYNSPLHF.